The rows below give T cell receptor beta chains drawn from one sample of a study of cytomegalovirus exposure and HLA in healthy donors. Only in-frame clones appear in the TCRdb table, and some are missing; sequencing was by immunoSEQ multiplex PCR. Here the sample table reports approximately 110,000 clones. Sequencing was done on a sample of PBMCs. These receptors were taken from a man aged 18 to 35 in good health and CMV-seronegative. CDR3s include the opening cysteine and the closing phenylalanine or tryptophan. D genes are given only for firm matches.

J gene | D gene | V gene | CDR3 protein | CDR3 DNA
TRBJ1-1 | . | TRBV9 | CASSSGGEPSTEAFF | TGTGCCAGCAGCTCTGGGGGGGAGCCTAGCACTGAAGCTTTCTTT
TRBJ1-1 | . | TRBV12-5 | CASGPGFGTEAFF | TGTGCTAGTGGTCCGGGGTTTGGCACTGAAGCTTTCTTT
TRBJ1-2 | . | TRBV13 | CASSSGGGATYGYTF | TGTGCCAGCAGCTCCGGAGGGGGGGCGACCTATGGCTACACCTTC
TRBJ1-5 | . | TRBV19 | CASSRQAHSNQPQHF | TGTGCCAGTTCAAGGCAGGCCCATAGCAATCAGCCCCAGCATTTT
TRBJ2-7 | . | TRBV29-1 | CSVVPGGLPYEQYF | TGCAGCGTTGTCCCAGGGGGGTTACCTTACGAGCAGTACTTC
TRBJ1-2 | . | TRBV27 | CASSLTLRDGGYYGYTF | TGTGCCAGCAGTTTAACCCTCCGAGACGGAGGATACTATGGCTACACCTTC
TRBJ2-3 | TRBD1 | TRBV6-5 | CASSYGTATDTQYF | TGTGCCAGCAGTTACGGGACAGCGACGGATACGCAGTATTTT
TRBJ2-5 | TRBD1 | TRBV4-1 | CASSQALSGTGVQETQYF | TGCGCCAGCAGCCAAGCTCTGTCCGGGACAGGGGTTCAAGAGACCCAGTACTTC
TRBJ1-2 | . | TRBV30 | CAWSTGVLNYGYTF | TGTGCCTGGAGTACGGGGGTCCTAAACTATGGCTACACCTTC
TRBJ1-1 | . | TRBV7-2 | CASSLDLRTEAFF | TGTGCCAGCAGCTTAGACTTACGCACTGAAGCTTTCTTT
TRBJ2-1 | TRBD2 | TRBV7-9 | CASSPRASGYRGNEQFF | TGTGCCAGCAGCCCCCGAGCTAGCGGTTATAGGGGCAATGAGCAGTTCTTC